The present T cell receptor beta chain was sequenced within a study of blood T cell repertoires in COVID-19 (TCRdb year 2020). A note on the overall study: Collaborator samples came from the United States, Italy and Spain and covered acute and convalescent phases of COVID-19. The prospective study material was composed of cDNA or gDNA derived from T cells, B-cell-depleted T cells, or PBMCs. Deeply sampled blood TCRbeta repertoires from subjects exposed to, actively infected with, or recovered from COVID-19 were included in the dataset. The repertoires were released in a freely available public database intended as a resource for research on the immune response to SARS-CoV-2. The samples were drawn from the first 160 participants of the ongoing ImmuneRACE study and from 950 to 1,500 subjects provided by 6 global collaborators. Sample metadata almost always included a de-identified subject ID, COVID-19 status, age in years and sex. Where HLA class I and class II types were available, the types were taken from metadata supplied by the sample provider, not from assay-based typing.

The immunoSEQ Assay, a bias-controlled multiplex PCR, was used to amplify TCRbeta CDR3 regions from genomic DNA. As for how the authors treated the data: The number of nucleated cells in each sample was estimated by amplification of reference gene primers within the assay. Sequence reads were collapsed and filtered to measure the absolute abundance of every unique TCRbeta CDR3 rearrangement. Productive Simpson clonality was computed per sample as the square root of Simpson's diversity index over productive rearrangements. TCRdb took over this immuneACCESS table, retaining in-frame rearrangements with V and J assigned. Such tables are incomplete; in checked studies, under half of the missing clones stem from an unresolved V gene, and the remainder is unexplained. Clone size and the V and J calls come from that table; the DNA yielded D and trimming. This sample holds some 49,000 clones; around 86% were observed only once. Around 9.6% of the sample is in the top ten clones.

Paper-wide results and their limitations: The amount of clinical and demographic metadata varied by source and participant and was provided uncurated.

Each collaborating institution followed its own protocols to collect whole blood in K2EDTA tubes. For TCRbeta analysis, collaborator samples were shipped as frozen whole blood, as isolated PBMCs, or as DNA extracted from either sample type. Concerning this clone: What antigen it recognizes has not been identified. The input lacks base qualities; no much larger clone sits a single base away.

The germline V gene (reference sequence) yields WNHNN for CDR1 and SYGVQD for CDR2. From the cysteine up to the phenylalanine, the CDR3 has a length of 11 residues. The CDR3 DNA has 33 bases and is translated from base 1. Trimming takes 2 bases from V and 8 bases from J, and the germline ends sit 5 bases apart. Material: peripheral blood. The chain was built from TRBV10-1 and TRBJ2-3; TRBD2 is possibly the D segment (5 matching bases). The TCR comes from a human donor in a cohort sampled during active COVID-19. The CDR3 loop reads CASSEAGTQYF. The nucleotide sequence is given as TGCGCCAGCAGTGAGGCGGGTACGCAGTATTTT.